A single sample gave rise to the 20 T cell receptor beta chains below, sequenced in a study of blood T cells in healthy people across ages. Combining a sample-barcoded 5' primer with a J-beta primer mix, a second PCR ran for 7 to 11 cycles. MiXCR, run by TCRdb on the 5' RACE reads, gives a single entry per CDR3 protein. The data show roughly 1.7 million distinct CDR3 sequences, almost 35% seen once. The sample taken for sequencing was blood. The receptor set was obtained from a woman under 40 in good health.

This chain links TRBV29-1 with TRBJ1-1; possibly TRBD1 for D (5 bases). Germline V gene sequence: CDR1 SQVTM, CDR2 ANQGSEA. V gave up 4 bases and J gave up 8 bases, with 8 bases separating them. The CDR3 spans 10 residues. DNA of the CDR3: TGCAGCGTTGTCTGGGGGGAAGCTTTCTTT. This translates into CSVVWGEAFF.

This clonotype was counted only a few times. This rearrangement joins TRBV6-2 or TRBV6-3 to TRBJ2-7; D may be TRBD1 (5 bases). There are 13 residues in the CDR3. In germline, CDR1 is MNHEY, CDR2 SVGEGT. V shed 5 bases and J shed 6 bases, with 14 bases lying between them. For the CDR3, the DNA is TGTGCCAGCAGTCCGACAGATTCTGGCGAGCAGTACTTC. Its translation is CASSPTDSGEQYF.

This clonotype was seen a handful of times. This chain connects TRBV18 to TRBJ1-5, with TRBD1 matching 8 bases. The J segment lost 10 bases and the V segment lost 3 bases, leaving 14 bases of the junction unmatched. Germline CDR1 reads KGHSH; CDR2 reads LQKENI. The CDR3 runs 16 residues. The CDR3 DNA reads TGTGCCAGCTCACCCTACCGGGACAGGATTTTTAATCCCCAGCATTTT. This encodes CASSPYRDRIFNPQHF.

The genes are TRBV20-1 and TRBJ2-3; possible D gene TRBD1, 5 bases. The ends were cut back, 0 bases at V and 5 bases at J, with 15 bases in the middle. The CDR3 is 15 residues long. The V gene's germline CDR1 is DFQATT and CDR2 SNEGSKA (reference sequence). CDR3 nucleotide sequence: TGCAGTGCTAGAGATCGGCCAGGGCGAGAAGATACGCAGTATTTT. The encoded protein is CSARDRPGREDTQYF.

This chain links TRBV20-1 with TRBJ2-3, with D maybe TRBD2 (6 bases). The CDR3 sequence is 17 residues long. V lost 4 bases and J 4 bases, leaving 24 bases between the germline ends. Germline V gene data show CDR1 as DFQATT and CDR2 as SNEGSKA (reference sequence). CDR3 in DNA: TGCAGTGCTAATCCAGGCGGGATCTCTCGCCGGGCAGATACGCAGTATTTT. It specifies CSANPGGISRRADTQYF.

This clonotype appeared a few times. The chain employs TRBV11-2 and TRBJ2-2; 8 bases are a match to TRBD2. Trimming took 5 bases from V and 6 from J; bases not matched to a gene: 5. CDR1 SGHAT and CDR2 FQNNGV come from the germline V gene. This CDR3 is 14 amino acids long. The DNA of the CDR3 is TGTGCCAGCAGCCTGGAGCGGGAGTCCGGGGAGCTGTTTTTT. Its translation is CASSLERESGELFF.

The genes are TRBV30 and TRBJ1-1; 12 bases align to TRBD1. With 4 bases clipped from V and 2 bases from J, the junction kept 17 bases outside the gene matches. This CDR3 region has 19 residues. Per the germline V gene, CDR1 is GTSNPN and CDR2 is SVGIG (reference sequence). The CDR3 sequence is CAWKRRDRGLLINNTEAFF. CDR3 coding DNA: TGTGCCTGGAAGAGACGGGACAGGGGGCTTTTAATCAATAACACTGAAGCTTTCTTT.

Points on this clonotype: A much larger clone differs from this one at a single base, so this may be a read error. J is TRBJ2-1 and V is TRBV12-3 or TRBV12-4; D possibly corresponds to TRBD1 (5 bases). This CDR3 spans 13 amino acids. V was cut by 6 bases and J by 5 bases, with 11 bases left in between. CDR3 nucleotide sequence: TGTGCCAGCAGGTTCGACAGAAACAATGAGCAGTTCTTC. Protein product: CASRFDRNNEQFF.

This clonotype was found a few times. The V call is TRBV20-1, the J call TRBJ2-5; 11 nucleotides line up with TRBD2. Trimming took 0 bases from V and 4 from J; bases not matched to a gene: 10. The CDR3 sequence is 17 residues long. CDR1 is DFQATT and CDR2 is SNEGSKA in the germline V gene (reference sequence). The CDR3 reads CSARDLLAGGPPETQYF. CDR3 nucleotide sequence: TGCAGTGCTAGAGATCTTCTAGCGGGGGGCCCCCCAGAGACCCAGTACTTC.

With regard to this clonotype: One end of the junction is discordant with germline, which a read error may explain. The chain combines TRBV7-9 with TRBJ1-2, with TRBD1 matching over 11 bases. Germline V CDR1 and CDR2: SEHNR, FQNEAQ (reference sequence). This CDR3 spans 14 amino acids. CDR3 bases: TGTTCCAGCACTAGGGACAGGGGGGACTATGGCTACACCTTC. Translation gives CSSTRDRGDYGYTF.

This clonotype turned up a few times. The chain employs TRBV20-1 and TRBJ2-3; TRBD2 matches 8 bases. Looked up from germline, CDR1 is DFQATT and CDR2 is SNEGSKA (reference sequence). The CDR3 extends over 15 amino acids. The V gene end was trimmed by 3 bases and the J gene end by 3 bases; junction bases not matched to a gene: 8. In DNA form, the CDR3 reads TGCAGTGCTAGCTGGGTAGCGGGGAGTACAGATACGCAGTATTTT. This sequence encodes CSASWVAGSTDTQYF.

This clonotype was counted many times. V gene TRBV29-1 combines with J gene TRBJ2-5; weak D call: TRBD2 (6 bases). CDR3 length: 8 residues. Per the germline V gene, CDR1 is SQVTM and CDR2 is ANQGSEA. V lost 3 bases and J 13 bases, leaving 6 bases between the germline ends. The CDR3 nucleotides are TGCAGCGTTGAGGGAGGGTACTTC. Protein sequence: CSVEGGYF.

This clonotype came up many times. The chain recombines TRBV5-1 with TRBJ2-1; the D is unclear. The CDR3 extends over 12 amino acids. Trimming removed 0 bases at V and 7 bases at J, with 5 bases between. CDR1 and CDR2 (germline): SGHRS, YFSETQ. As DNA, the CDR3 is TGCGCCAGCAGCTTGGGTTGGAATGAGCAGTTCTTC. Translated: CASSLGWNEQFF.

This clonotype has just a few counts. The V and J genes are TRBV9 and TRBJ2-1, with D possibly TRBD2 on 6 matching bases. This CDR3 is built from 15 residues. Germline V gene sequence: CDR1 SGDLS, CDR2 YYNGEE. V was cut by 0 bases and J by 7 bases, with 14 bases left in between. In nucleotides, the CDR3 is TGTGCCAGCAGCGTAGCCCAGCGGGCGCGTAATGAGCAGTTCTTC. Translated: CASSVAQRARNEQFF.

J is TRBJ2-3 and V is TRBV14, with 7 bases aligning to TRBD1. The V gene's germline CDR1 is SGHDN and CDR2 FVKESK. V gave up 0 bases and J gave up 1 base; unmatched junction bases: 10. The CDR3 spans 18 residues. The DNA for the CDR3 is TGTGCCAGCAGCCAAGATGTGCTAACAGGGGTAGGCACAGATACGCAGTATTTT. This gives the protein CASSQDVLTGVGTDTQYF.

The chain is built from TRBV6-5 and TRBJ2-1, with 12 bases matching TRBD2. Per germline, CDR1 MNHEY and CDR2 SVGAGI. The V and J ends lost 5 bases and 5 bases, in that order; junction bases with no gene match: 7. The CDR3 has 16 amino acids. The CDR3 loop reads CASSRLAGGPNNEQFF. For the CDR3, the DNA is TGTGCCAGCAGTCGGCTAGCGGGGGGGCCTAACAATGAGCAGTTCTTC.

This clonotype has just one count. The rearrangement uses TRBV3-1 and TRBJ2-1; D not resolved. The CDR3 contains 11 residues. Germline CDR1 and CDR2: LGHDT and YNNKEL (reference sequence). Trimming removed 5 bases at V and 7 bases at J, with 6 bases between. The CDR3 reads CASSMLNEQFF. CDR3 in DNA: TGTGCCAGCAGCATGTTAAATGAGCAGTTCTTC.

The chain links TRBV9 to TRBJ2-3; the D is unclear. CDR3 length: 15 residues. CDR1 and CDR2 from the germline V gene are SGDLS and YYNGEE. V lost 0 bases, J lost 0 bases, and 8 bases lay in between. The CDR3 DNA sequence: TGTGCCAGCAGCGTAGTCAGTTTGAGCACAGATACGCAGTATTTT. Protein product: CASSVVSLSTDTQYF.

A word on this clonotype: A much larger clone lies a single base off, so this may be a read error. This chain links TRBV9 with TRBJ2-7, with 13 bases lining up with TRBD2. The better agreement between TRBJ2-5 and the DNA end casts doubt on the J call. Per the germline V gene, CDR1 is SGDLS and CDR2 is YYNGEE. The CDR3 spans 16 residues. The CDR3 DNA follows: TGTGCCAGCAGCGTAGGACTAGCGGGGGGTACAAAGACCCAGTACTTC. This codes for CASSVGLAGGTKTQYF.

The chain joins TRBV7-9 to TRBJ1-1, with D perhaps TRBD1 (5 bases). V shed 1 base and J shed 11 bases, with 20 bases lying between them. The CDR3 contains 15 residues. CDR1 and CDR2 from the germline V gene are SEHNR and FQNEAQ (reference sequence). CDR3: CASSLVMGGSRGAFF. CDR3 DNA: TGTGCCAGCAGCTTAGTCATGGGCGGCTCTCGGGGGGCTTTCTTT.